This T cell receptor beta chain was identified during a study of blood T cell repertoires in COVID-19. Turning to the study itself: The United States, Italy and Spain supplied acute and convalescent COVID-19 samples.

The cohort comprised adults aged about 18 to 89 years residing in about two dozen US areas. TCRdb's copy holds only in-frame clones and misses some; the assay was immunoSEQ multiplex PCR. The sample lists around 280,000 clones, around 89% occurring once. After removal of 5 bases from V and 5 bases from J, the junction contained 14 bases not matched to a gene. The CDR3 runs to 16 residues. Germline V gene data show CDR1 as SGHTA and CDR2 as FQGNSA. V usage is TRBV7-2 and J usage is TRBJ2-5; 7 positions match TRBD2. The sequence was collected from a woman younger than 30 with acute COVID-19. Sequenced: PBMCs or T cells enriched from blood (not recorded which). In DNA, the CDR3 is TGTGCCAGCAGCCCAGCGGTGGCGGGAGTCGGGGAGACCCAGTACTTC. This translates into CASSPAVAGVGETQYF.